What follows is one TCR beta chain and its context. Its antigen is currently not known. No much larger clone is present one base from it, and per-base qualities are unavailable. Receptor libraries were prepared by the immunoSEQ multiplex PCR assay. For the multiplex PCR, a mixture combining 60 forward primers for TCR Vbeta segments and 13 reverse primers for TCR Jbeta segments was used. A multiplex PCR assay on genomic DNA amplified the CDR3 region of rearranged TCR beta genes. On the Illumina HiSeq System, the amplified TCR beta libraries were sequenced as 87-base-pair reads. The original methods were these. A later analysis tallied roughly 78 million unique TCR beta chains across the 610 or so repertoires, and about 10 million of those chains were shared by two or more donors. Raw reads were error-corrected and collapsed into unique sequences by a nearest-neighbor algorithm in which closely related sequences were merged to remove PCR and sequencing errors. To assign V, D and J gene segments, CDR3 sequences were aligned to IMGT reference sequences. Each retained sequence needed at least a six-nucleotide match to both a V gene segment and a J gene segment. Rearrangements were called productive when the CDR3 lacked stop codons and stayed in frame with V and J; all others were non-productive. CDR3 was defined by IMGT convention, running from the second conserved V-encoded cysteine to the conserved J-encoded phenylalanine. The earlier analysis of about 530 of the donors excluded any sequence lacking an unambiguous match to a single V gene segment. In an earlier analysis of 587 of the donors, a V segment was called functional when productive rearrangements were above 56.7%, and segregating when the standard deviation between donors exceeded 5%. A statistical classification framework was built to diagnose cytomegalovirus status from the catalog of TCR beta chain sequences. A later analysis assigned V and J genes by comparing TCR nucleotide sequences with IMGT/GENE-DB human TR gene sequences. Using the TCRdist pipeline, a later analysis assigned CDR3 sequences along with most-parsimonious VDJ recombination scenarios. In a later analysis, each TCR beta chain was defined by its CDR3 amino acid sequence together with its V-gene family, and reads lacking a unique V-gene family were excluded. In a later analysis, around 650 highly shared, low-generation-probability nucleotide sequences were removed to address suspected cross-contamination and a sequencing artifact. A later analysis calculated a clonal expansion index for each public chain from normalized within-repertoire ranks of inferred template counts. A later analysis computed generation probabilities with a VDJ recombination model fitted to out-of-frame rearrangements, and checked the results against IGoR. Hypergeometric tests were used in a later analysis to score TCR-TCR, TCR-HLA and TCR-CMV co-occurrence, with a repertoire-size bias correction applied to the TCR pairs. False discovery rates were estimated in a later analysis by permuting HLA or CMV assignments 20 times. In a later analysis, co-occurring TCRs were grouped using DBSCAN, and TCRdist sequence similarity was added for clustering within HLA-allele-positive subsets. Repertoires with fewer than 30,000 or more than 120,000 public chains were left out of co-occurrence clustering, as were four to six repertoires with anomalous nucleotide sharing. The table was pulled from immuneACCESS by TCRdb, which kept in-frame rearrangements only. Such tables lose some clones; where checked, under half of the loss comes from unresolved V genes, and the rest has no known cause. That table is the source of V, J and clone size, and D and trimming were worked out from the DNA. Across this sample there are 150,000 to 200,000 clones, with 82% seen only once. Jointly, the top ten make up roughly 0.5% of the sample.

The cohort was made up of 650 to 700 healthy bone marrow donors. At the time of sampling, every cohort member was nominally healthy, though immune exposures that went unrecorded were likely present. The donor tested CMV seronegative and was one of the 352 seronegative cohort members. Each donor provided a peripheral blood sample, and peripheral blood mononuclear cells were used for TCR beta sequencing. The Qiagen DNeasy Blood Extraction Kit was used to extract genomic DNA from the blood cell samples. This entry is derived from a study of cytomegalovirus exposure and HLA in healthy donors (TCRdb year 2017). A note on the overall study: According to an earlier analysis of 550 to 750 of the donors, about 180 million T cells yielded 117 million unique TCR beta sequences and approximately 300 Gb of sequence data. Every discovery cohort repertoire had been produced on one sequencing platform. Rather than using new phenotypic data, the later analysis identified candidate immune exposures from TCR beta sequences and from how often those sequences occurred across donors. On average, 235,054 unique TCR beta nucleotide sequences were sequenced per donor among several hundred genotyped donors of the cohort, with roughly a sixth of those sequences being non-productive. HLA typing covered class I and class II loci at four-digit resolution. Donor age, sex, ethnicity and CMV serostatus were compiled together with the repertoire data. The number of donors typed differed by locus, with 629-630 for A, B, C, DRB1 and DQB1, about 500 for DQA1, some 570 for DPA1, and 450 to 480 for DPB1. Roughly 300 gigabases of sequencing data and tens of millions of unique TCR sequences made up an early release that covered approximately 620 HLA-typed donors. In an earlier analysis of a few hundred of the donors, high-throughput TCR beta sequencing was used to judge whether each TCR beta V gene segment behaved as functional or pseudogenic. Using immunosequencing, the study profiled T cell repertoires from around 680 subjects and related those repertoires to cytomegalovirus serostatus. A handful of DR-DQ haplotypes were treated as single units for association and clustering because of strong linkage in the cohort. Among the roughly 400 genotyped donors, around 81% belonged to the genetic ancestry cluster associated with self-reported Caucasian donors. A later genetic analysis took genome-wide SNP genotypes for about three fifths of the roughly 670 donors and used that subset as a discovery cohort. The study was designed to test whether signatures of past pathogen exposure could be identified by cataloging public T cell receptors. Besides the first cohort of 500 to 700 subjects, a separate validation cohort made up of 120 different subjects was used. A later analysis re-examined previously published TCR beta repertoires from 610 or so donors and added high-resolution HLA genotyping to investigate patterns of TCR occurrence. To predict cytomegalovirus infection status, the study brought together high-throughput TCR immunosequencing, statistical association of individual TCRs with disease status, and machine learning. The paper as a whole reports these results and caveats: In both the original and validation cohorts, the classifier was reported to diagnose cytomegalovirus status with high specificity and sensitivity. Some IMGT-functional V segments, including TRBV6-2 and TRBV6-3, could not be distinguished by the 87-base-pair reads and were therefore excluded. In a later analysis, HLA-associated TCR beta chains showed more clonal expansion and lower generation probabilities than non-associated chains that were equally common. Presence/absence analyses assumed roughly uniform sequencing depth across donors, an assumption that may not hold. In the study, about 150 TCR beta chains were listed as associated with cytomegalovirus. It was suggested by the authors that the approach could potentially be generalized to other disease states and immunological phenotypes. Compared with the approximately 600-donor mean, donors in an Asian-associated ancestry cluster had fewer N-insertions in productive TCRs, according to a later genetic analysis. In a later analysis, most CMV-associated TCR beta chains were found to appear HLA-restricted, with HLA associations seemingly driven largely by CMV exposure. Immune exposure information for the cohort was limited to CMV serostatus. When HLA alleles, especially DR and DQ, strongly co-occurred, TCR associations were difficult to assign to individual alleles. In this cohort, only TCR beta chains were sequenced, and detectable features were limited by the absence of alpha or paired-chain data. According to a later analysis, parvovirus B19, influenza, CMV and Epstein-Barr virus appeared linked to several top co-occurrence clusters. In vitro tests confirmed that a few of the cytomegalovirus-associated TCR beta chains recognize cytomegalovirus antigens. Linkage disequilibrium might explain the correlated functional status among segregating V segments, but an unknown experimental factor could not be excluded. A cluster of highly shared sequence variants was judged likely to be a technical artifact of the sequencing pipeline. In an earlier analysis of approximately 590 of the donors, most TCR beta V segments appeared in productive rearrangements about 87% or about 30% of the time, broadly matching IMGT annotations. Most TCR sequences were observed very rarely across donors, whereas some public TCRs were present in many individuals. According to a later analysis, TCR association rates differed among HLA loci, with DRB1 alleles showing the most associated TCRs and HLA-C alleles showing the fewest. Because counts were too low, 15 or so rarely observed V segments, including chromosome 9 orphons, were excluded from the earlier analysis of 587 of the donors. Because HLA typing was missing for some donors at each locus, association tests included only the typed subset. An association between a missense DCLRE1C variant and V-gene and J-gene trimming of TCR beta chains was found in a later genetic analysis and replicated in an independent cohort. A later analysis associated 17,000 or so TCR beta sequences with specific HLA alleles at a false discovery rate of 0.05. A further reported finding was that TCR beta sequences accurately predicted the HLA-A and HLA-B alleles for most subjects in the first cohort.

Ends trimmed: V by 5 bases, J by 4 bases; bases unmatched to a gene: 7. Spanning cysteine to phenylalanine, the CDR3 consists of 14 amino acids. Solely the CDR3 DNA is kept, with 42 bases framed from the first base. The germline V gene (reference sequence) specifies LNHDA as CDR1 and SQIVND as CDR2. The sequence was obtained from a woman between 50 and 59 years old in good health and CMV-seronegative. Material for sequencing was PBMCs. The rearranged chain carries TRBV19 and TRBJ2-5; the junction holds 7 bases that match TRBD1. CDR3 protein: CASSARGQGETQYF. The nucleotide sequence reads as follows: TGTGCCAGTAGTGCTAGGGGGCAAGGAGAGACCCAGTACTTC.